Each of the 32 T cell receptor beta chains below was sequenced from the same sample in a study of blood T cell repertoires in COVID-19. Here immunoSEQ multiplex PCR was the method, and the copy in TCRdb shows in-frame clones only, minus some. The profile shows around 300,000 clones, 65% to 90% of them singletons. Sequencing used peripheral blood. The origin of the receptors is a human donor in a cohort sampled during active COVID-19.

This chain connects TRBV7-9 to TRBJ2-3; D perhaps matches TRBD2 (5 bases). Trimming removed 1 base at V and 9 bases at J, with 8 bases between. Germline V gives CDR1 SEHNR, CDR2 FQNEAQ (reference sequence). The CDR3 totals 12 residues. Here the CDR3 DNA reads TGTGCCAGCAGCTTAGAAACGGGGACGCAGTATTTT. This sequence encodes CASSLETGTQYF.

This clone was counted only a few times. The V gene is TRBV12-3 or TRBV12-4, the J gene TRBJ2-7; D ambiguous. CDR3 length: 12 residues. The V gene lost 4 bases and the J gene lost 2 bases, with 6 bases spanning the gap. The CDR3 nucleotides are TGTGCCAGCAGTTCCGGAGCCTACGAGCAGTACTTC. It is translated as CASSSGAYEQYF.

The V call is TRBV4-2, the J call TRBJ2-5, with 10 bases fitting TRBD2. V lost 1 base and J lost 5; bases outside the gene matches: 4. The CDR3 covers 15 residues. CDR1 and CDR2 (germline): LGHNA, YNFKEQ. The CDR3 region is CASSQGAGGGETQYF. The CDR3 DNA reads as TGTGCCAGCAGCCAAGGAGCGGGAGGGGGGGAGACCCAGTACTTC.

CDR3 in DNA: TGTGCCAGCAGAGACAGCCAAGAGACCCAGTACTTC. Protein product: CASRDSQETQYF. V and J are TRBV28 and TRBJ2-5; a weak D match, TRBD1 (5 bases). Germline V CDR1 and CDR2: MDHEN, SYDVKM. Between the trimmed V and J ends, which lost 6 bases and 1 base, there was a span of 6 bases. The CDR3 consists of 12 residues.

The chain recombines TRBV28 with TRBJ1-4; 9 bases map to TRBD1. CDR1 is MDHEN and CDR2 is SYDVKM in the germline V gene. This CDR3 has 16 amino acids. The J segment lost 10 bases and the V segment lost 6 bases, leaving 15 bases of the junction unmatched. In DNA, the CDR3 is TGTGCCAGCAGGTACAGGGGGCAGACACCTCCCCCAAAACTGTTTTTT. The encoded protein is CASRYRGQTPPPKLFF.

The chain is built from TRBV9 and TRBJ1-6, with D uncertain. V dropped 1 base and J dropped 6 bases, with 8 bases sitting between them. This CDR3 has 14 residues. Per germline, CDR1 SGDLS and CDR2 YYNGEE. The CDR3 spells CASSVTGSNSPLHF. CDR3 nucleotides: TGTGCCAGCAGCGTAACTGGGAGTAATTCACCCCTCCACTTT.

This clone was detected a few times. The chain has TRBV27 and TRBJ1-3, with D uncertain. The ends were cut back, 3 bases at V and 2 bases at J, with 8 bases in the middle. Germline CDR1 reads MNHEY; CDR2 reads SMNVEV (reference sequence). The CDR3 covers 14 residues. CDR3 sequence reads: CASSLGQAGNTIYF. Written as DNA, the CDR3 is TGTGCCAGCAGTTTGGGCCAAGCTGGAAACACCATATATTTT.

This clone was found once. The chain employs TRBV4-3 and TRBJ2-3, with D unresolved. The V end was cut by 0 bases, the J end by 4 bases, with 8 bases between. Germline V gene sequence: CDR1 LGHNA, CDR2 YSLEER. The CDR3 sequence is 14 residues long. The CDR3 here is CASSQDIRADTQYF. Written as DNA, the CDR3 is TGCGCCAGCAGCCAAGATATACGGGCAGATACGCAGTATTTT.

This chain uses TRBV19 with TRBJ2-2; 12 bases agree with TRBD2. CDR3 size: 17 residues. Trimming at V came to 3 bases and at J to 5 bases, leaving 7 bases not matched to a gene. From germline, CDR1 is LNHDA and CDR2 SQIVND (reference sequence). The CDR3 bases are TGTGCCAGTAGTATTGGACGACTAGCGGGAGTGACCGGGGAGCTGTTTTTT. Protein sequence: CASSIGRLAGVTGELFF. Together with reference TRBV19 and TRBJ2-2, the CDR3 gives the full variable domain: DGGITQSPKYLFRKEGQNVTLSCEQNLNHDAMYWYRQDPGQGLRLIYYSQIVNDFQKGDIAEGYSVSREKKESFPLTVTSAQKNPTAFYLCASSIGRLAGVTGELFFGEGSRLTVL.

This chain joins TRBV2 and TRBJ1-2; TRBD1 might be the D (5 bases). Germline V gene data show CDR1 as SNHLY and CDR2 as FYNNEI. Trimming cost V 6 bases and J 6 bases, with 11 bases left between them. The CDR3 has 12 amino acids. CDR3 region: CASRGQGDGYTF. The CDR3 nucleotides read TGTGCCAGCAGAGGCCAGGGTGATGGCTACACCTTC. Variable domain in full (rest from reference TRBV2 and TRBJ1-2): EPEVTQTPSHQVTQMGQEVILRCVPISNHLYFYWYRQILGQKVEFLVSFYNNEISEKSEIFDDQFSVERPDGSNFTLKIRSTKLEDSAMYFCASRGQGDGYTFGSGTRLTVV.

The chain links TRBV5-1 to TRBJ1-3; 8 positions match TRBD1. This CDR3 contains 15 residues. Germline V gene data show CDR1 as SGHRS and CDR2 as YFSETQ. The ends lost 0 bases at V and 3 bases at J; junction bases unmatched: 2. DNA of the CDR3: TGCGCCAGCAGCTTGGGACAGGGGAATGGAAACACCATATATTTT. It is translated as CASSLGQGNGNTIYF. Looking up the rest from reference TRBV5-1 and TRBJ1-3 gives the full variable domain: KAGVTQTPRYLIKTRGQQVTLSCSPISGHRSVSWYQQTPGQGLQFLFEYFSETQRNKGNFPGRFSGRQFSNSRSEMNVSTLELGDSALYLCASSLGQGNGNTIYFGEGSWLTVV.

The chain is built from TRBV5-6 and TRBJ2-6; D gene uncertain. The length of the CDR3 is 16 residues. CDR1 is SGHDT and CDR2 is YYEEEE in the germline V gene. Trimming removed 6 bases at V and 0 bases at J, with 13 bases between. The CDR3, as DNA: TGTGCCAGCACCCTTCTCCCGGGCTCTGGGGCCAACGTCCTGACTTTC. Protein product: CASTLLPGSGANVLTF.

V usage is TRBV6-6 and J usage is TRBJ2-5, with a possible D match to TRBD1 (6 bases). Per the germline V gene, CDR1 is MNHNY and CDR2 is SVGAGI (reference sequence). V was clipped by 6 bases and J by 1 base, with 12 bases between them. There are 14 residues in the CDR3. Written as DNA, the CDR3 is TGTGCCAGCAGCGGAACAGGGCGCCAAGAGACCCAGTACTTC. Protein sequence: CASSGTGRQETQYF.

The CDR3 DNA sequence: TGTGCCACCAGCAATGGACAGCTAATCAATCAGCCCCAGCATTTT. The encoded protein is CATSNGQLINQPQHF. The genes are TRBV15 and TRBJ1-5, with a possible D match to TRBD1 (6 bases). The V gene's germline CDR1 is LNHNV and CDR2 YYDKDF (reference sequence). The ends were cut back, 4 bases at V and 3 bases at J, with 13 bases in the middle. The CDR3 is 15 residues long.

The J gene is TRBJ2-1, the V gene TRBV25-1; tentative D call: TRBD2 (5 bases). The CDR3 extends over 12 amino acids. Deletions cut 10 bases from V and 5 bases from J, with 12 bases between. Germline assignment: CDR1 MGHDK and CDR2 SYGVNS. CDR3 sequence (DNA): TGTGCCACTTTTCGGAGGCACAATGAGCAGTTCTTC. Protein sequence: CATFRRHNEQFF.

V usage is TRBV4-1 and J usage is TRBJ1-4; 9 nucleotides line up with TRBD1. Unmatched junction bases numbered 5, after V lost 4 bases and J lost 2 bases. Germline V gene data show CDR1 as MGHRA and CDR2 as YSYEKL. CDR3 length: 16 amino acids. The CDR3 DNA follows: TGCGCCAGCAGCCCACAGGGGGCCTTCACTAATGAAAAACTGTTTTTT. Translating gives CASSPQGAFTNEKLFF.

The genes are TRBV27 and TRBJ2-3; 7 positions agree with TRBD1. J lost 4 bases, V lost 9 bases, and 19 bases had no gene match. The CDR3 spans 17 residues. From germline, CDR1 is MNHEY and CDR2 SMNVEV (reference sequence). The CDR3 DNA is TGTGCCAGAACAAAAAACCCGACAGGGAACCGGGCAGATACGCAGTATTTT. Its protein is CARTKNPTGNRADTQYF.

This sequence joins TRBV4-3 and TRBJ2-3; 8 nucleotides line up with TRBD2. Germline CDR1 LGHNA, CDR2 YSLEER. V lost 1 base, J lost 1 base, and 4 bases stayed unmatched. The CDR3 is made up of 16 amino acids. For the CDR3, the DNA is TGCGCCAGCAGCCAAGGGAATAGCGGGGGCACAGATACGCAGTATTTT. Protein sequence: CASSQGNSGGTDTQYF.

This sequence joins TRBV7-3 and TRBJ2-2, with TRBD2 as a possible D gene (6 bases). From germline, CDR1 is SGHTA and CDR2 FQGTGA. V gave up 5 bases and J gave up 6 bases, with 10 bases separating them. This CDR3 has 13 residues. The CDR3, as DNA: TGTGCCAGCAGCCCGGGGACTGCCGGGGAGCTGTTTTTT. Its translation is CASSPGTAGELFF. The complete variable domain, with remaining parts taken from reference TRBV7-3 and TRBJ2-2, reads GAGVSQTPSNKVTEKGKYVELRCDPISGHTALYWYRQSLGQGPEFLIYFQGTGAADDSGLPNDRFFAVRPEGSVSTLKIQRTERGDSAVYLCASSPGTAGELFFGEGSRLTVL.

V gene TRBV5-1 combines with J gene TRBJ2-2; maybe TRBD1 (5 bases). Trimming cost V 7 bases and J 3 bases, with 10 bases left between them. This CDR3 comprises 13 residues. CDR1 is SGHRS, CDR2 YFSETQ, per germline. CDR3 amino acids: CASDLGDTGELFF. CDR3 nucleotide sequence: TGCGCCAGCGATTTAGGGGACACCGGGGAGCTGTTTTTT.

The chain couples TRBV28 to TRBJ1-6, with D maybe TRBD1 (5 bases). Trimming took off 3 bases at V and 7 bases at J, with 10 bases between the two ends. Germline V CDR1 and CDR2: MDHEN, SYDVKM. This CDR3 has 14 residues. CDR3 loop: CASSLGGLNSPLHF. The CDR3 DNA follows: TGTGCCAGCAGTTTGGGGGGGTTGAATTCACCCCTCCACTTT.

The rearrangement joins TRBV5-8 to TRBJ1-1; D unresolved. The germline V gene has CDR1 SGHTS and CDR2 YDEGEE. The CDR3 covers 11 residues. V lost 6 bases to trimming and J lost 3 bases, with 6 bases between them. CDR3 amino acids: CASTQYTEAFF. The DNA of the CDR3 is TGTGCCAGCACCCAGTACACTGAAGCTTTCTTT.

There are many counts of this clone. The genes are TRBV19 and TRBJ1-1, with TRBD1 matching 9 bases. The CDR3 is 19 residues long. Germline V lookup: CDR1 LNHDA, CDR2 SQIVND (reference sequence). With 5 bases clipped from V and 5 bases from J, the junction kept 21 bases outside the gene matches. CDR3 region: CASSWGQGVRVLGETEAFF. The CDR3 nucleotides are TGTGCCAGTAGTTGGGGACAGGGCGTAAGGGTGCTTGGGGAGACTGAAGCTTTCTTT.

The V and J genes are TRBV6-2 or TRBV6-3 and TRBJ2-7; 9 nucleotides match TRBD2. V lost 2 bases and J lost 1; bases outside the gene matches: 6. The length of the CDR3 is 16 residues. Per germline, CDR1 MNHEY and CDR2 SVGEGT. CDR3 region: CASSYGLAGRSYEQYF. The CDR3 DNA reads TGTGCCAGCAGTTACGGTCTAGCGGGACGATCCTACGAGCAGTACTTC.

The chain links TRBV9 to TRBJ1-4; TRBD1 might be the D (6 bases). V lost 3 bases to trimming and J lost 8 bases, with 20 bases between them. Germline-derived CDR1 and CDR2 are SGDLS and YYNGEE. The CDR3 extends over 16 amino acids. The CDR3 is CASSALMGGRGEKLFF. CDR3 nucleotides: TGTGCCAGCAGCGCCCTAATGGGGGGGCGCGGGGAAAAACTGTTTTTT. The variable domain in full, completed from reference TRBV9 and TRBJ1-4, reads DSGVTQTPKHLITATGQRVTLRCSPRSGDLSVYWYQQSLDQGLQFLIQYYNGEERAKGNILERFSAQQFPDLHSELNLSSLELGDSALYFCASSALMGGRGEKLFFGSGTQLSVL.

This clone was picked up a small number of times. The genes are TRBV5-8 and TRBJ2-7; TRBD1 is a possible D gene (6 bases). V gave up 1 base and J gave up 6 bases, with 11 bases separating them. The CDR3 is 13 residues long. CDR1 is SGHTS, CDR2 YDEGEE, per germline. The CDR3 sequence is CASSLQGLGEQYF. CDR3 DNA: TGTGCCAGCAGCTTGCAGGGGCTAGGCGAGCAGTACTTC.

The CDR3 DNA follows: TGTGCCAGCAGCTTCGGACAGGCGAACACTGAAGCTTTCTTT. This codes for CASSFGQANTEAFF. The chain recombines TRBV13 with TRBJ1-1; 7 bases line up with TRBD1. This CDR3 is built from 14 residues. J gave up 1 base and V 3 bases, and 2 bases lay outside the gene matches. CDR1 PRHDT and CDR2 FYEKMQ come from the germline V gene (reference sequence).

J is TRBJ2-7 and V is TRBV3-1 (or the pseudogene TRBV3-2); D might be TRBD2 (5 bases). Trimming removed 2 bases from V and 3 bases from J, with 8 bases in between. The CDR3 is made up of 13 amino acids. Germline CDR1 and CDR2: LGHDT and YNNKEL (reference sequence). The CDR3 coding sequence is TGTGCCAGCAGCCAATATGGAGGCTACGAGCAGTACTTC. Its translation is CASSQYGGYEQYF.

J is TRBJ2-6 and V is TRBV5-6; D uncertain. CDR3 length: 13 residues. V lost 4 bases to trimming and J lost 4 bases, with 6 bases between them. Germline V gives CDR1 SGHDT, CDR2 YYEEEE. For the CDR3, the DNA is TGTGCCAGCAGCCCAGTGGGGGCCAACGTCCTGACTTTC. This codes for CASSPVGANVLTF.

A single count supports this clone. V usage is TRBV5-6 and J usage is TRBJ2-7; D is perhaps TRBD1 (6 bases). The ends were cut back, 4 bases at V and 2 bases at J, with 16 bases in the middle. Per germline, CDR1 SGHDT and CDR2 YYEEEE. CDR3 size: 15 residues. The CDR3 DNA reads as TGTGCCAGCAGCACCCCGAGGGGGAGAGCCTACGAGCAGTACTTC. Its protein product is CASSTPRGRAYEQYF.

The V gene is TRBV19, the J gene TRBJ2-5; the match to TRBD1 covers 7 bases. This CDR3 is built from 12 residues. V was clipped by 5 bases and J by 9 bases; unmatched bases: 6. The germline gives CDR1 LNHDA, CDR2 SQIVND (reference sequence). The CDR3 DNA follows: TGTGCCAGTAGTGGACAGGTCGGTCCCCAGTACTTC. Translation gives CASSGQVGPQYF.

V usage is TRBV9 and J usage is TRBJ2-7; TRBD2 agrees at 10 bases. This CDR3 contains 14 residues. Looked up from germline, CDR1 is SGDLS and CDR2 is YYNGEE. V was pared by 2 bases and J by 3 bases, with 2 bases of the junction left unmatched. CDR3: CASSVASGSYEQYF. For the CDR3, the DNA is TGTGCCAGCAGCGTGGCTAGCGGGAGCTACGAGCAGTACTTC. The whole variable domain, filled in from reference TRBV9 and TRBJ2-7, reads DSGVTQTPKHLITATGQRVTLRCSPRSGDLSVYWYQQSLDQGLQFLIQYYNGEERAKGNILERFSAQQFPDLHSELNLSSLELGDSALYFCASSVASGSYEQYFGPGTRLTVT.